These 19 T cell receptor beta chains share one sample of origin, sequenced in a study of vaccination effects on CD4 cells after COVID-19. The antigens for these receptors are not known. Method: immunoSEQ multiplex PCR; TCRdb's copy keeps in-frame clones and lacks some. Among 20,000 to 30,000 clones listed, 65% to 75% were seen once. The ViraFEST assay expanded antigen-specific CD4+ T cells with viral peptide pools before sequencing. Between days 9 and 10 of culture, CD4+ T cells were separated out. A PCR test confirmed that the person had SARS-CoV-2 infection between March and December 2020. Specimen: CD4+ T cells from PBMCs cultured with SARS-CoV-2 spike peptides, collected before COVID-19 vaccination. All receptors derive from a human donor who had a prior SARS-CoV-2 infection.

V usage is TRBV2 and J usage is TRBJ2-7, with D uncertain. V gave up 7 bases and J gave up 3 bases, with 22 bases separating them. The CDR3 is 16 residues long. Germline V CDR1 and CDR2: SNHLY, FYNNEI. CDR3 sequence: CASISPSSPKGYEQYF. Here the CDR3 DNA reads TGTGCCAGCATCTCGCCCAGTTCCCCGAAGGGCTACGAGCAGTACTTC.

This clone was recorded a few times. This chain joins TRBV7-9 and TRBJ1-2, with 7 bases lining up with TRBD1. CDR1 is SEHNR and CDR2 is FQNEAQ in the germline V gene (reference sequence). The V segment lost 1 base and the J segment 8 bases; nucleotides outside the gene matches: 10. The CDR3 sequence is 15 residues long. For the CDR3, the DNA is TGTGCCAGCAGCTTAGAGGCGGGACAGCAAGGAGGCTACACCTTC. Translating it yields CASSLEAGQQGGYTF.

This chain links TRBV5-1 with TRBJ1-1, with no clear D. Trimming pared 4 bases from V and 5 bases from J, leaving 12 bases between. The CDR3 spans 13 residues. Germline CDR1 is SGHRS and CDR2 is YFSETQ. The CDR3 region has the DNA TGCGCCAGCAGCGTGGGCCCGGGGACTGAAGCTTTCTTT. Translated, it gives CASSVGPGTEAFF.

This clone has just a few counts. The chain is built from TRBV11-3 and TRBJ2-3; 7 positions match TRBD2. The germline gives CDR1 SGHNT, CDR2 YENEEA. The CDR3 covers 16 residues. After removal of 1 base from V and 2 bases from J, the junction contained 6 bases not matched to a gene. This CDR3 is CASSLGRDYITDTQYF. The CDR3 DNA sequence: TGTGCCAGCAGCTTAGGCCGGGACTATATCACAGATACGCAGTATTTT.

A single count supports this clone. The chain has TRBV4-3 and TRBJ2-7; 9 positions match TRBD1. Trimming took 4 bases from V and 5 from J; bases not matched to a gene: 9. The CDR3 length is 15 residues. Germline V gene sequence: CDR1 LGHNA, CDR2 YSLEER. In DNA form, the CDR3 reads TGCGCCAGCAGCCCCCCAGGGACAGGGATCCACGAGCAGTACTTC. It is translated as CASSPPGTGIHEQYF.

The V call is TRBV10-3, the J call TRBJ2-7, with 7 bases identical to TRBD2. This CDR3 spans 17 amino acids. Germline V CDR1 and CDR2: ENHRY, SYGVKD. Germline trimming cut 0 bases from V and 0 bases from J; bases unmatched to any gene: 8. CDR3 nucleotide sequence: TGTGCCATCAGTGAGTCAAGGGCTAGCGGTTTCTCCTACGAGCAGTACTTC. Protein sequence: CAISESRASGFSYEQYF.

The chain is built from TRBV4-1 and TRBJ2-2, with D perhaps matching TRBD1 (6 bases). The CDR3 has 18 amino acids. Trimming took off 2 bases at V and 7 bases at J, with 23 bases between the two ends. From germline, CDR1 is MGHRA and CDR2 YSYEKL. The CDR3 region is CASSQRGVGQGRIGELFF. In DNA form, the CDR3 reads TGCGCCAGCAGCCAAAGAGGGGTGGGGCAGGGGCGGATCGGGGAGCTGTTTTTT.

The chain joins TRBV5-6 to TRBJ1-2, with TRBD1 as a possible D gene (6 bases). This CDR3 spans 13 amino acids. In germline, CDR1 is SGHDT, CDR2 YYEEEE. Trimming shortened V by 2 bases and J by 4 bases, and 9 bases separated the two germline ends. The CDR3 DNA follows: TGTGCCAGCAGCTTAACAGGGATCTATGGCTACACCTTC. Its translation: CASSLTGIYGYTF.

The chain employs TRBV27 and TRBJ2-5; 7 nucleotides line up with TRBD2. V lost 3 bases and J lost 5; bases outside the gene matches: 3. The CDR3 runs to 13 residues. Germline values: CDR1 MNHEY, CDR2 SMNVEV (reference sequence). The CDR3 DNA is TGTGCCAGCAGTTTTTTGGGGGGGGAGACCCAGTACTTC. Its translation: CASSFLGGETQYF.

The chain joins TRBV5-6 to TRBJ2-5; D unresolved. V shed 1 base and J shed 1 base, with 11 bases lying between them. CDR3 length: 15 amino acids. The V gene's germline CDR1 is SGHDT and CDR2 YYEEEE. Here the CDR3 reads CASSLQQTLQETQYF. The CDR3 DNA reads TGTGCCAGCAGCTTGCAGCAGACACTCCAAGAGACCCAGTACTTC.

This chain's CDR3 is CASSSRDIQAFF. The DNA of the CDR3 is TGTGCCAGCTCATCCCGGGACATCCAAGCTTTCTTT. The chain recombines TRBV18 with TRBJ1-1; D perhaps matches TRBD1 (6 bases). The V end lost 5 bases, the J end lost 9 bases, and 13 bases lay between the germline ends. CDR1 and CDR2 (germline): KGHSH, LQKENI. The CDR3 extends over 12 amino acids.

This clone was counted between two and nine times. The rearrangement joins TRBV2 to TRBJ1-1; D possibly corresponds to TRBD1 (6 bases). Germline CDR1 and CDR2: SNHLY and FYNNEI. Trimming shortened V by 6 bases and J by 3 bases, and 23 bases separated the two germline ends. This CDR3 contains 17 residues. The CDR3 coding sequence is TGTGCCAGCAGACTCCCCGTAGGCGGGGGCGTGGACACTGAAGCTTTCTTT. Translating gives CASRLPVGGGVDTEAFF.

This clone was picked up one time. J is TRBJ2-3 and V is TRBV9; 7 bases align to TRBD2. CDR3 length equals 16 residues. The V gene's germline CDR1 is SGDLS and CDR2 YYNGEE. With V trimmed by 3 bases and J by 2 bases, 9 bases remained unmatched. CDR3 protein: CASSALSGDLTDTQYF. CDR3 bases: TGTGCCAGCAGCGCACTGAGCGGGGACCTCACAGATACGCAGTATTTT.

This chain joins TRBV30 and TRBJ2-3, with 11 bases aligning to TRBD2. With 6 bases clipped from V and 1 base from J, the junction kept 9 bases outside the gene matches. This CDR3 spans 16 amino acids. CDR1 and CDR2 from the germline V gene are GTSNPN and SVGIG (reference sequence). CDR3 protein: CACGTSGNPGTDTQYF. DNA for the CDR3: TGTGCCTGTGGGACTAGCGGAAACCCTGGCACAGATACGCAGTATTTT. Combining the CDR3 with reference TRBV30 and TRBJ2-3 gives the whole variable domain SQTIHQWPATLVQPVGSPLSLECTVEGTSNPNLYWYRQAAGRGLQLLFYSVGIGQISSEVPQNLSASRPQDRQFILSSKKLLLSDSGFYLCACGTSGNPGTDTQYFGPGTRLTVL.

This clone was picked up a small number of times. The rearrangement links TRBV18 to TRBJ2-5, with D maybe TRBD2 (6 bases). V was shortened by 2 bases and J by 3 bases, with 13 bases between the two germline ends. The CDR3 has 15 residues. Germline loops: CDR1 KGHSH, CDR2 LQKENI. CDR3 coding DNA: TGTGCCAGCTCACCATTCTCCGGCGGGAAAGAGACCCAGTACTTC. Its protein is CASSPFSGGKETQYF.

V usage is TRBV7-9 and J usage is TRBJ2-7; D is possibly TRBD1 or TRBD2 (5 bases each). The V end lost 4 bases, the J end lost 1 base, and 14 bases lay between the germline ends. This CDR3 region has 15 residues. CDR1 is SEHNR, CDR2 FQNEAQ, per germline (reference sequence). The CDR3: CASSSEGRGSYEQYF. The CDR3 DNA reads as TGTGCCAGCAGCTCCGAGGGACGAGGTTCCTACGAGCAGTACTTC.

The CDR3 nucleotides are TGTGCCAGCAGCGTTAACATGAACACTGAAGCTTTCTTT. It specifies CASSVNMNTEAFF. The J gene is TRBJ1-1, the V gene TRBV7-9; no reliable D call. This CDR3 contains 13 residues. Germline-derived CDR1 and CDR2 are SEHNR and FQNEAQ (reference sequence). Trimming removed 5 bases at V and 0 bases at J, with 7 bases between.

Written as DNA, the CDR3 is TGTGCCAGCAGTTTTGGTGAAGGTGAGCAGCCCCAGCATTTT. This codes for CASSFGEGEQPQHF. The V gene is TRBV6-5, the J gene TRBJ1-5; no reliable D call. Germline loops: CDR1 MNHEY, CDR2 SVGAGI. V lost 4 bases to trimming and J lost 7 bases, with 14 bases between them. This CDR3 is built from 14 residues.

This chain links TRBV7-3 with TRBJ2-1; 10 nucleotides match TRBD2. V shed 1 base and J 8 bases; nucleotides not matched to a gene: 8. Germline CDR1 and CDR2: SGHTA and FQGTGA. The CDR3 runs to 16 residues. The CDR3 protein is CASSLKVAGGIDEQFF. DNA of the CDR3: TGTGCCAGCAGCTTAAAAGTAGCGGGAGGTATCGATGAGCAGTTCTTC.